The 18 T cell receptor beta chains below come from one sample, sequenced in a study of control samples from healthy donors and cancer patients. Clones were read by immunoSEQ multiplex PCR, and TCRdb kept only the in-frame ones, dropping some. The data show around 110,000 clones, roughly 93% seen once. The sequenced material came from blood. These receptors came from a young man in good health.

The rearrangement links TRBV28 to TRBJ1-2; 7 bases align to TRBD1. The germline CDR1 and CDR2 sequences are MDHEN and SYDVKM. The junction had 6 bases not matched to a gene; V was cut back by 5 bases and J by 6 bases. The CDR3 runs to 13 residues. The CDR3 sequence is CASSTDRYDGYTF. In DNA form, the CDR3 reads TGTGCCAGCAGTACGGACAGGTACGATGGCTACACCTTC.

V is TRBV10-2 and J is TRBJ1-2, with TRBD1 identical over 10 bases. This CDR3 region has 12 residues. Germline CDR1 reads WSHSY; CDR2 reads SAAADI. V gave up 4 bases and J gave up 8 bases; unmatched junction bases: 1. The CDR3 sequence: CASSAGQGGYTF. Written as DNA, the CDR3 is TGCGCCAGCAGTGCGGGACAGGGGGGCTACACCTTC.

The CDR3 bases are TGTGCCAGCAGCGTAGAAATAGGGATGGTAAACAATGAGCAGTTCTTC. It encodes CASSVEIGMVNNEQFF. The genes are TRBV9 and TRBJ2-1; unclear D gene. The CDR3 covers 16 residues. Trimming took 0 bases from V and 5 from J, leaving 15 bases between them. Germline CDR1 and CDR2: SGDLS and YYNGEE.

This rearrangement joins TRBV6-1 to TRBJ1-1; the D is unclear. The germline gives CDR1 MNHNS, CDR2 SASEGT. V was clipped by 4 bases and J by 2 bases, with 20 bases between them. The CDR3 length is 17 residues. CDR3 amino acids: CASSGNPPRRGNTEAFF. CDR3 nucleotides: TGTGCCAGCAGTGGAAATCCCCCCAGGCGGGGAAACACTGAAGCTTTCTTT.

There are a few counts of this clone. V gene TRBV5-6 combines with J gene TRBJ1-1; TRBD1 might be the D (5 bases). CDR1 and CDR2 (germline): SGHDT, YYEEEE. The ends were cut back, 0 bases at V and 6 bases at J, with 12 bases in the middle. This CDR3 has 14 residues. CDR3 nucleotide sequence: TGTGCCAGCAGCTTGGCCGGGGGGGAGTCTGAAGCTTTCTTT. Amino acid sequence: CASSLAGGESEAFF.

V usage is TRBV3-1 (or the pseudogene TRBV3-2) and J usage is TRBJ2-3, with D possibly matching TRBD2 (5 bases). Looked up from germline, CDR1 is LGHDT and CDR2 is YNNKEL (reference sequence). This CDR3 is 14 amino acids long. Trimming took 6 bases from V and 2 from J, leaving 12 bases between them. This CDR3 is CASSPPGYTDTQYF. DNA of the CDR3: TGTGCCAGCAGTCCCCCGGGGTACACAGATACGCAGTATTTT.

The V call is TRBV27, the J call TRBJ1-1, with TRBD1 matching 9 bases. The CDR3 covers 14 residues. CDR1 and CDR2 (germline): MNHEY, SMNVEV (reference sequence). The trim removed 7 bases at V and 0 bases at J, leaving 3 bases unmatched. The CDR3 nucleotides read TGTGCCAGCACCCGGGACAGGGTGAACACTGAAGCTTTCTTT. Translating it yields CASTRDRVNTEAFF.

DNA for the CDR3: TGTGCCAGCAGTGAAGCCGGTTCCTATGCCACTAGCGGTTTTGGCGAGCAGTACTTC. It yields the protein CASSEAGSYATSGFGEQYF. V is TRBV6-1 and J is TRBJ2-7; TRBD2 matches 8 bases. Germline CDR1 and CDR2: MNHNS and SASEGT. This CDR3 contains 19 residues. Trimming at V came to 0 bases and at J to 6 bases, leaving 19 bases not matched to a gene.

The rearrangement links TRBV28 to TRBJ1-5; TRBD1 is a possible D gene (5 bases). CDR1 is MDHEN and CDR2 is SYDVKM in the germline V gene. The CDR3 covers 14 residues. V lost 3 bases, J lost 3 bases, and 9 bases lay in between. CDR3: CASSLRQYNQPQHF. DNA for the CDR3: TGTGCCAGCAGTTTGAGACAGTACAATCAGCCCCAGCATTTT.

The rearrangement uses TRBV27 and TRBJ2-1; 9 bases are shared with TRBD1. Germline V CDR1 and CDR2: MNHEY, SMNVEV (reference sequence). J lost 8 bases, V lost 2 bases, and 13 bases had no gene match. CDR3 length: 17 amino acids. CDR3 protein: CASSLRGSRDRDYEQFF. The CDR3 DNA sequence: TGTGCCAGCAGTTTACGGGGTAGCCGGGACAGGGACTATGAGCAGTTCTTC.

In its sample, this clone was seen once. This chain's CDR3 is CASSEYGGETQYF. CDR3 DNA sequence: TGTGCCAGCAGTGAATACGGGGGGGAGACCCAGTACTTC. V gene TRBV25-1 combines with J gene TRBJ2-5; 7 bases are shared with TRBD2. Germline V gene lookup returns CDR1 MGHDK and CDR2 SYGVNS. V gave up 0 bases and J gave up 5 bases; unmatched junction bases: 0. The CDR3 runs to 13 residues.

V usage is TRBV6-1 and J usage is TRBJ2-1; 11 bases are a match to TRBD2. The trim removed 1 base at V and 5 bases at J, leaving 4 bases unmatched. This CDR3 spans 16 amino acids. Germline V lookup: CDR1 MNHNS, CDR2 SASEGT. CDR3 amino acids: CASSEVLAGGHNEQFF. The CDR3 nucleotides read TGTGCCAGCAGTGAAGTCCTAGCGGGGGGCCACAATGAGCAGTTCTTC.

The CDR3, as DNA: TGTGCCAGCAGCTTGTTCAGGGGGCTTCAGGCTTTCTTT. Translated, it gives CASSLFRGLQAFF. V and J are TRBV5-6 and TRBJ1-1; 8 nucleotides match TRBD1. The V gene end was trimmed by 1 base and the J gene end by 11 bases; junction bases not matched to a gene: 7. CDR3 length equals 13 residues. Germline V lookup: CDR1 SGHDT, CDR2 YYEEEE.

The chain is built from TRBV9 and TRBJ1-3; weak D call: TRBD1 (6 bases). Germline loops: CDR1 SGDLS, CDR2 YYNGEE. This CDR3 has 15 residues. Trimming shortened V by 0 bases and J by 3 bases, and 10 bases separated the two germline ends. The CDR3 region has the DNA TGTGCCAGCAGCGTAGCGGGGGGGCTTGGAAACACCATATATTTT. Protein sequence: CASSVAGGLGNTIYF.

This chain links TRBV7-2 with TRBJ2-1, with D perhaps being TRBD1 or TRBD2 (6 bases each). Trimming cost V 6 bases and J 9 bases, with 21 bases left between them. This CDR3 is 15 amino acids long. Germline lookup yields CDR1 SGHTA and CDR2 FQGNSA. Here the CDR3 DNA reads TGTGCCAGCAGTTGGGGGGACATCACTCAAGGTGAGCAGTTCTTC. As protein: CASSWGDITQGEQFF.

CDR3 sequence (DNA): TGCGCCAGCCTAACCCCAGCCCAGGGAGGGGAGACCCAGTACTTC. This sequence encodes CASLTPAQGGETQYF. The V and J genes are TRBV10-2 and TRBJ2-5, with 7 bases fitting TRBD2. V lost 8 bases, J lost 5 bases, and 14 bases stayed unmatched. There are 15 residues in the CDR3. Germline CDR1 and CDR2: WSHSY and SAAADI.

The V gene is TRBV4-1, the J gene TRBJ1-2; D perhaps matches TRBD1 (5 bases). V was shortened by 4 bases and J by 4 bases, with 16 bases between the two germline ends. The CDR3 has 15 amino acids. In germline, CDR1 is MGHRA, CDR2 YSYEKL. The CDR3 protein is CASSPLEAGLYGYTF. For the CDR3, the DNA is TGCGCCAGCAGCCCACTAGAGGCAGGGCTCTATGGCTACACCTTC.

The rearrangement links TRBV12-5 to TRBJ1-2; D remains unclear. Trimming took 5 bases from V and 8 from J, leaving 12 bases between them. The CDR3 covers 12 residues. CDR1 and CDR2 (germline): LGHNT, FRNRAP. In nucleotides, the CDR3 is TGTGCTAGTGGTCCGTTCCCTGGGGGCTACACCTTC. It is translated as CASGPFPGGYTF.